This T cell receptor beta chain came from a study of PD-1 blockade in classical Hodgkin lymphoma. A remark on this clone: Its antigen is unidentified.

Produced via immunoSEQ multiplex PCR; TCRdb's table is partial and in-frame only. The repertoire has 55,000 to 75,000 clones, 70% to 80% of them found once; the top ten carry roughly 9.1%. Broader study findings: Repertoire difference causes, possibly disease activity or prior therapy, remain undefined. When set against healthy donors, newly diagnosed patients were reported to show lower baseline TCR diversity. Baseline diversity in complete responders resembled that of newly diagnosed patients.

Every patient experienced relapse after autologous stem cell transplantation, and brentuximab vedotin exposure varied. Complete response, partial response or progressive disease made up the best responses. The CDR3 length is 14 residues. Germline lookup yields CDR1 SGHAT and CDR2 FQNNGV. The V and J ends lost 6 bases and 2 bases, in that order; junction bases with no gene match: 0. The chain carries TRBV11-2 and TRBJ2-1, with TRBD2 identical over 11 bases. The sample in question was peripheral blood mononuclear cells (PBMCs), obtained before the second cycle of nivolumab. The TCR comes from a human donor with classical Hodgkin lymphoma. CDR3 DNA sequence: TGTGCCAGCAGGGGACTAGCGGCCTACAATGAGCAGTTCTTC. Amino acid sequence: CASRGLAAYNEQFF. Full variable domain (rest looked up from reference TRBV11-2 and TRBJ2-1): EAGVAQSPRYKIIEKRQSVAFWCNPISGHATLYWYQQILGQGPKLLIQFQNNGVVDDSQLPKDRFSAERLKGVDSTLKIQPAKLEDSAVYLCASRGLAAYNEQFFGPGTRLTVL.